The clone carrying this T cell receptor (beta chain) was seen more than once but under ten times. Its antigen is not identified. These data come from a study of PD-1 blockade in mismatch repair-deficient tumors. The study's findings and limits: Rapid post-treatment expansion, then contraction, generally preceding radiologic response, marked tumor-resident clones.

TCRdb keeps only in-frame clones here, not all; method: immunoSEQ multiplex PCR. The table shows 45,000 to 55,000 clones, with approximately 81% occurring only once. The ends were cut back, 5 bases at V and 0 bases at J, with 14 bases in the middle. This CDR3 comprises 16 residues. Germline-derived CDR1 and CDR2 are SGHRS and YFSETQ. Every patient had mismatch repair deficiency by PCR or immunohistochemistry. The chain links TRBV5-1 to TRBJ2-2; D might be TRBD2 (6 bases). This TCR was sampled from an adult with mismatch repair-deficient cancer. Specimen: peripheral blood, collected roughly 21 weeks after starting pembrolizumab. The CDR3 region is CASSAGGTANTGELFF. The DNA for the CDR3 is TGCGCCAGCAGTGCTGGCGGGACCGCGAACACCGGGGAGCTGTTTTTT. The full variable domain, rest sourced from reference TRBV5-1 and TRBJ2-2, is KAGVTQTPRYLIKTRGQQVTLSCSPISGHRSVSWYQQTPGQGLQFLFEYFSETQRNKGNFPGRFSGRQFSNSRSEMNVSTLELGDSALYLCASSAGGTANTGELFFGEGSRLTVL.